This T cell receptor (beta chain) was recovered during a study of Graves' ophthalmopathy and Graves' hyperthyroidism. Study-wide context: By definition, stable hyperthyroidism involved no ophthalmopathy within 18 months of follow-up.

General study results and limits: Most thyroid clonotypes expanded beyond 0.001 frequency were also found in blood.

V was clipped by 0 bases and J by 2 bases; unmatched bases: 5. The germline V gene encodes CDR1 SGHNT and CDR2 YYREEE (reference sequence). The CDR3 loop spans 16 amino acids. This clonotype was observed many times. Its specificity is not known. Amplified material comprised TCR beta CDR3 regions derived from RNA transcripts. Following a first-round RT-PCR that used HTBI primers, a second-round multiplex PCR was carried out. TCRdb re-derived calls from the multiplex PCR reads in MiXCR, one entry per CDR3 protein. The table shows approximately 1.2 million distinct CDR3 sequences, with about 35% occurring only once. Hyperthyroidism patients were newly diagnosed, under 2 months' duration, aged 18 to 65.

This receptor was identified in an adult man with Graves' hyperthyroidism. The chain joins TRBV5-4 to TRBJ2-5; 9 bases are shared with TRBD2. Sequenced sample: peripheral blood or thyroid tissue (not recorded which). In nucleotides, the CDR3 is TGTGCCAGCAGCTTGGAACGCGGGGGGGCACAAGAGACCCAGTACTTC. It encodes CASSLERGGAQETQYF.